This TCR beta chain was profiled in a study of tumor and adjacent non-tumor tissue in lung cancer. V gave up 4 bases and J gave up 0 bases, with 10 bases separating them. CDR1 is MNHEY, CDR2 SVGAGI, per germline. This CDR3 has 15 amino acids. This sample's RNA came from whole unsorted tissue. Distant lung tissue was collected more than 3 cm away from the tumor edge. The library came from three nested PCR rounds adapted from ARM-PCR protocols. TCRdb re-called the multiplex PCR reads with MiXCR, one entry per CDR3 protein. The sample includes approximately 47,000 distinct CDR3 sequences, 60% to 65% seen only once; the top ten take about 32%.

Material for sequencing was distant non-tumor lung tissue. The V gene is TRBV6-5, the J gene TRBJ1-5; D may be TRBD1 (6 bases). The receptor's source is a woman in her sixties or seventies with non-small cell lung cancer. The CDR3 is CASSLTGHSNQPQHF. The CDR3 coding sequence is TGTGCCAGCAGTTTAACAGGGCATAGCAATCAGCCCCAGCATTTT.